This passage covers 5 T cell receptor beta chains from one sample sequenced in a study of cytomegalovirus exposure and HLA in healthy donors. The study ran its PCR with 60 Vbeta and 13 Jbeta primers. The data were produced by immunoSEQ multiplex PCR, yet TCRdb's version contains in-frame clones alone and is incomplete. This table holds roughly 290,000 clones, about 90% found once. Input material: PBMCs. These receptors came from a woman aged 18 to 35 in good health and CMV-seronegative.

CDR3 residues: CASSPLLGVLGEKLFF. The CDR3 nucleotides are TGTGCCAGCAGTCCACTGCTAGGGGTTTTGGGAGAAAAACTGTTTTTT. The V call is TRBV27, the J call TRBJ1-4, with a possible D match to TRBD1 (5 bases). Between the trimmed V and J ends, which lost 5 bases and 8 bases, there was a span of 21 bases. The CDR3 totals 16 residues. Per the germline V gene, CDR1 is MNHEY and CDR2 is SMNVEV (reference sequence).

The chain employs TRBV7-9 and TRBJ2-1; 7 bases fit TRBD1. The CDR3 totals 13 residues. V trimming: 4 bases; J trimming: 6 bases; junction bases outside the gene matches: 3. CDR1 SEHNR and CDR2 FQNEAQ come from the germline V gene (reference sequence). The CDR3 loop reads CASSSTGSNEQFF. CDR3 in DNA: TGTGCCAGCAGCTCGACAGGGTCCAATGAGCAGTTCTTC.

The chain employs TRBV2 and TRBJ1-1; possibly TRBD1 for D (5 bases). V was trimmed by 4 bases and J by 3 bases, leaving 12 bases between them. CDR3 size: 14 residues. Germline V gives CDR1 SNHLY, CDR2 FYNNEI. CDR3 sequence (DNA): TGTGCCAGCAGTGTCGGGGGAGGAGACACTGAAGCTTTCTTT. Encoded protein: CASSVGGGDTEAFF. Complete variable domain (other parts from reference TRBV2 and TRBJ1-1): EPEVTQTPSHQVTQMGQEVILRCVPISNHLYFYWYRQILGQKVEFLVSFYNNEISEKSEIFDDQFSVERPDGSNFTLKIRSTKLEDSAMYFCASSVGGGDTEAFFGQGTRLTVV.

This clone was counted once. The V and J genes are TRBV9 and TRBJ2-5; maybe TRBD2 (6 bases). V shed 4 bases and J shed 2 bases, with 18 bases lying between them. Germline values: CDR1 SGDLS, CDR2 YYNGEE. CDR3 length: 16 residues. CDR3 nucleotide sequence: TGTGCCAGCAGCCCCCTAGGGGCCGGGGGACAAGAGACCCAGTACTTC. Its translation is CASSPLGAGGQETQYF.

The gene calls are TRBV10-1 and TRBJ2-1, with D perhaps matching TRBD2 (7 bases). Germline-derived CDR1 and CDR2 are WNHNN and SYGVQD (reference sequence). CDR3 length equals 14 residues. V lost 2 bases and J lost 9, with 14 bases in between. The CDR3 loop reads CASSERGAWGEQFF. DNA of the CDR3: TGCGCCAGCAGTGAGCGGGGGGCCTGGGGTGAGCAGTTCTTC.